The sequence of this T cell receptor beta chain was determined in a study of OX40 agonist ivuxolimab in advanced cancers. Findings and caveats of the study: Both blood CD4+ and CD8+ T cells showed clonal growth by week 6 at 0.1 to 3.0 mg/kg.

CDR1 is SEHNR and CDR2 is FQNEAQ in the germline V gene (reference sequence). This CDR3 region has 14 residues. The trim removed 5 bases at V and 3 bases at J, leaving 6 bases unmatched. Some clones are missing from TCRdb's copy, which holds only in-frame ones; the method was immunoSEQ multiplex PCR. The table records around 86,000 clones, roughly 91% of them present only once. Sampling of blood occurred at baseline, cycle 4 day 1, and cycle 7 day 1. On this clone itself: Its target is unknown.

The chain combines TRBV7-9 with TRBJ2-7; 8 bases align to TRBD1. This TCR was recovered from an adult with an advanced solid tumor such as melanoma, head and neck, liver or kidney cancer. The sequences come from CD4+ or CD8+ T cells sorted from blood, collected in a trial of the OX40 agonist ivuxolimab. DNA of the CDR3: TGTGCCAGCAGCCCCCGGGACAGGAACTACGAGCAGTACTTC. The encoded protein is CASSPRDRNYEQYF. The full variable domain, rest sourced from reference TRBV7-9 and TRBJ2-7, is DTGVSQNPRHKITKRGQNVTFRCDPISEHNRLYWYRQTLGQGPEFLTYFQNEAQLEKSRLLSDRFSAERPKGSFSTLEIQRTEQGDSAMYLCASSPRDRNYEQYFGPGTRLTVT.